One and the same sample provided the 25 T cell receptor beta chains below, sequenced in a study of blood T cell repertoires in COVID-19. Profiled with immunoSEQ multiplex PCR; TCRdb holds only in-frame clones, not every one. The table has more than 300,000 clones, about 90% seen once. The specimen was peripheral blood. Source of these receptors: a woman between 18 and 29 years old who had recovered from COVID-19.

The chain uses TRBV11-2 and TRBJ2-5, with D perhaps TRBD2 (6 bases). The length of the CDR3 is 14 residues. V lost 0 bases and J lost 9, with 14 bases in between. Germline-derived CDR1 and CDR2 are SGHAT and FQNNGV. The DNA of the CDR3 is TGTGCCAGCAGCTTAGAGGGCGGGATAAGCTCCCAGTACTTC. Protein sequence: CASSLEGGISSQYF.

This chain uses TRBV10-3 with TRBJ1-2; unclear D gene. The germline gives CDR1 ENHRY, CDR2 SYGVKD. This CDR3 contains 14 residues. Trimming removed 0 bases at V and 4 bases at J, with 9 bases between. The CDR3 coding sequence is TGTGCCATCAGTGAGTCGTCAGAGGCCTATGGCTACACCTTC. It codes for CAISESSEAYGYTF.

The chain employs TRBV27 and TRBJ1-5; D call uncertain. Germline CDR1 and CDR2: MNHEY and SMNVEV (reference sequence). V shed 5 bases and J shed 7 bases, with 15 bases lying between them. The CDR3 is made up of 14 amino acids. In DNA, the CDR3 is TGTGCCAGCAGTCCCCGCCCCGCTATCCAGCCCCAGCATTTT. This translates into CASSPRPAIQPQHF.

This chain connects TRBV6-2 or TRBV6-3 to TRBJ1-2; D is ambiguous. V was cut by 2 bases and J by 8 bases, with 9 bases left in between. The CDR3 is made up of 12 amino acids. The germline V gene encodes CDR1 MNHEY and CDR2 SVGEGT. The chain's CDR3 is CASSYRGGGYTF. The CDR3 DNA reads TGTGCCAGCAGTTACCGGGGAGGCGGCTACACCTTC.

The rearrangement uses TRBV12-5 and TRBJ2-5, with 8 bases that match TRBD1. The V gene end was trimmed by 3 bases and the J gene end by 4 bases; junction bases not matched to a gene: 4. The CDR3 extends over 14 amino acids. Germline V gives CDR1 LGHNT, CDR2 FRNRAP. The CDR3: CASGFTGGGETQYF. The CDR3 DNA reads TGTGCTAGTGGTTTTACAGGGGGAGGAGAGACCCAGTACTTC.

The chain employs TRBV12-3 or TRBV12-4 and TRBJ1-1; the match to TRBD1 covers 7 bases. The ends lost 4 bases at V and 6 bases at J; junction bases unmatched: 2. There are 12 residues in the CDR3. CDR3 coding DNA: TGTGCCAGCAGTTCCGACAGGGCTGAAGCTTTCTTT. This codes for CASSSDRAEAFF.

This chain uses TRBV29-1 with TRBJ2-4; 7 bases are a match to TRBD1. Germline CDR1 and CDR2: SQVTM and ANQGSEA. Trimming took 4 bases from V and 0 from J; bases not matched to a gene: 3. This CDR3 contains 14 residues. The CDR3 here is CSVGDRLAKNIQYF. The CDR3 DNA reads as TGCAGCGTTGGGGACAGACTAGCCAAAAACATTCAGTACTTC.

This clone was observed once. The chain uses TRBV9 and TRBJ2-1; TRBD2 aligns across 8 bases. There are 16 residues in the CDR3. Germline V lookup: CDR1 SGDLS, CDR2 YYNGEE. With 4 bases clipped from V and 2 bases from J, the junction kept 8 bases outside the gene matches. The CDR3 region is CASSLTTSGTYNEQFF. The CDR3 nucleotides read TGTGCCAGCAGCCTTACCACTAGCGGAACCTACAATGAGCAGTTCTTC.

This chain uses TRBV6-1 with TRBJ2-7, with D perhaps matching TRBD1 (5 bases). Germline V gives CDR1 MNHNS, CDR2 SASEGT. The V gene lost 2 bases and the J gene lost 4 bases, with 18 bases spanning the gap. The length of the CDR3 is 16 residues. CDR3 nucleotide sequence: TGTGCCAGCAGTGAAATGGGCAGGGATGGTACTTACGAGCAGTACGTC. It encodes CASSEMGRDGTYEQYV.

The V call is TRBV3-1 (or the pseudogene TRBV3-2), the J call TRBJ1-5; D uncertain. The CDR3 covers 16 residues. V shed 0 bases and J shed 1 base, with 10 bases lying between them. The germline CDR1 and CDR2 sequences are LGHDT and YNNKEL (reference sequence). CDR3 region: CASSQDPPRSNQPQHF. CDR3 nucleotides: TGTGCCAGCAGCCAAGATCCGCCGCGGAGCAATCAGCCCCAGCATTTT.

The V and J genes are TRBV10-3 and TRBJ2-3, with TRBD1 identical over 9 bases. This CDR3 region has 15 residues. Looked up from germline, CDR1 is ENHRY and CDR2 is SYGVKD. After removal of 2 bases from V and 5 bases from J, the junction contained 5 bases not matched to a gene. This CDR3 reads CAISEGQGRGDTQYF. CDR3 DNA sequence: TGTGCCATCAGTGAGGGACAGGGGCGGGGAGATACGCAGTATTTT.

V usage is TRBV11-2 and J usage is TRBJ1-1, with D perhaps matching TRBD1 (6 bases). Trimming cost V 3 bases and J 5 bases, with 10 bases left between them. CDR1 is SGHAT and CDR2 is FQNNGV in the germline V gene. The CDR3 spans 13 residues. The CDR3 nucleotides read TGTGCCAGCAGCTTGACAGGATTTACTGAAGCTTTCTTT. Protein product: CASSLTGFTEAFF.

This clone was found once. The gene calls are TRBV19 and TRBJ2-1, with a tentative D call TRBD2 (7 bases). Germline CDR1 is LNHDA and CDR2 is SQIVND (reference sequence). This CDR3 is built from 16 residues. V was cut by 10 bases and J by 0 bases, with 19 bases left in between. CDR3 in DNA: TGTGCCACTCGTCCGGGGGGCCCGAGCTCCTACAATGAGCAGTTCTTC. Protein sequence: CATRPGGPSSYNEQFF.

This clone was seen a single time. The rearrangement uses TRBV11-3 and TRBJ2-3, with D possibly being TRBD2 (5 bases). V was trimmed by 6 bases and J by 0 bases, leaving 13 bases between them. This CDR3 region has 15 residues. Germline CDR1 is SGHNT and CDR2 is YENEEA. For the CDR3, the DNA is TGTGCCAGCAGTTTAAGCGGTACTAGCACAGATACGCAGTATTTT. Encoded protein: CASSLSGTSTDTQYF.

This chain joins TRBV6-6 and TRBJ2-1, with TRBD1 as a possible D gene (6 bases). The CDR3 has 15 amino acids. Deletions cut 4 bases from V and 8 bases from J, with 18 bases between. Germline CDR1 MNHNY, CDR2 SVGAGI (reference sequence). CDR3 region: CASSSGAGVEDEQFF. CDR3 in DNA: TGTGCCAGCAGTTCCGGGGCAGGGGTTGAGGATGAGCAGTTCTTC.

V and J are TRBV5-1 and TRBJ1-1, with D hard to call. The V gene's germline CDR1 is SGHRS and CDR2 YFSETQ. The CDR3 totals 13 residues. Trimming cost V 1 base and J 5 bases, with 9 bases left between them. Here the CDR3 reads CASSLLGETEAFF. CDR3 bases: TGCGCCAGCAGCTTGCTGGGAGAAACTGAAGCTTTCTTT.

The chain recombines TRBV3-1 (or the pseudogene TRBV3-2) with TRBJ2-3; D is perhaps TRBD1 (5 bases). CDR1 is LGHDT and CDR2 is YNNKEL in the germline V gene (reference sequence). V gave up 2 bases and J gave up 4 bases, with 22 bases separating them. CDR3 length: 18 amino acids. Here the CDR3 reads CASSQSGKISGAPDTQYF. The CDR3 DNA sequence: TGTGCCAGCAGCCAATCAGGGAAAATCTCTGGAGCACCAGATACGCAGTATTTT.

The CDR3 protein is CASSLNRAYNEQFF. The CDR3 nucleotides read TGTGCCAGCAGTCTAAACAGGGCTTATAATGAGCAGTTCTTC. The chain couples TRBV2 to TRBJ2-1, with D tentatively TRBD1 (6 bases). Germline CDR1 SNHLY, CDR2 FYNNEI. The ends were cut back, 5 bases at V and 7 bases at J, with 15 bases in the middle. This CDR3 contains 14 residues.

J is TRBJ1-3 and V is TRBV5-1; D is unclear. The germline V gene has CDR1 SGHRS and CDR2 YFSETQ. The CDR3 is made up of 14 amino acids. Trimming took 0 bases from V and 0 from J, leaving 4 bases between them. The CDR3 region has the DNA TGCGCCAGCAGCTTGGGTAACTCTGGAAACACCATATATTTT. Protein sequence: CASSLGNSGNTIYF.

The CDR3 DNA reads as TGTGCCAGCAGTTTAATAGCTTCGAGCAATCAGCCCCAGCATTTT. Its translation: CASSLIASSNQPQHF. The chain carries TRBV28 and TRBJ1-5; D ambiguous. The length of the CDR3 is 15 residues. Per germline, CDR1 MDHEN and CDR2 SYDVKM. V was pared by 2 bases and J by 1 base, with 9 bases between.

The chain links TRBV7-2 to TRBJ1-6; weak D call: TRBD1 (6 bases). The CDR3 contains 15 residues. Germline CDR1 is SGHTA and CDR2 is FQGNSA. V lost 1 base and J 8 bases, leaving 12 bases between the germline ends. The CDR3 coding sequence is TGTGCCAGCAGCTTAGGGGCAGGGGTGGATTCACCCCTCCACTTT. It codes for CASSLGAGVDSPLHF.

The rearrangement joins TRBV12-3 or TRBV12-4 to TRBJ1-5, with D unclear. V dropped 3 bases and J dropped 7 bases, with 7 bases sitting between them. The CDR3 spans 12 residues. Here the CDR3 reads CASSFPRQPQHF. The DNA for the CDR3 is TGTGCCAGCAGTTTCCCTAGGCAGCCCCAGCATTTT.

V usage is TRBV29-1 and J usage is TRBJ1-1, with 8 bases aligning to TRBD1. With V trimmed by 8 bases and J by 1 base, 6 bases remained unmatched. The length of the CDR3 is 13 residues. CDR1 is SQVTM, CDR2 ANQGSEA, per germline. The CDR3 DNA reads TGCAGCTCCTCCGGGACAGGGAACACTGAAGCTTTCTTT. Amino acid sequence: CSSSGTGNTEAFF. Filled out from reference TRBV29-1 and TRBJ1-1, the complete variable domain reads SAVISQKPSRDICQRGTSLTIQCQVDSQVTMMFWYRQQPGQSLTLIATANQGSEATYESGFVIDKFPISRPNLTFSTLTVSNMSPEDSSIYLCSSSGTGNTEAFFGQGTRLTVV.

The CDR3 sequence is CASNVRHVPTYEQYV. The DNA for the CDR3 is TGCGCCAGCAATGTACGACATGTACCTACCTACGAGCAGTACGTC. This sequence joins TRBV10-1 and TRBJ2-7; D is undetermined. Deletions cut 7 bases from V and 2 bases from J, with 18 bases between. Germline CDR1 is WNHNN and CDR2 is SYGVQD (reference sequence). The CDR3 sequence is 15 residues long.

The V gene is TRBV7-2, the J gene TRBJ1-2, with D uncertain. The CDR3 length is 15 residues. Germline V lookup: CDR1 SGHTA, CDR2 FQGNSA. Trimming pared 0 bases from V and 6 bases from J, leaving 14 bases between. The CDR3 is CASSLAYSALNGYTF. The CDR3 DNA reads TGTGCCAGCAGCTTAGCGTACAGTGCCTTAAATGGCTACACCTTC.